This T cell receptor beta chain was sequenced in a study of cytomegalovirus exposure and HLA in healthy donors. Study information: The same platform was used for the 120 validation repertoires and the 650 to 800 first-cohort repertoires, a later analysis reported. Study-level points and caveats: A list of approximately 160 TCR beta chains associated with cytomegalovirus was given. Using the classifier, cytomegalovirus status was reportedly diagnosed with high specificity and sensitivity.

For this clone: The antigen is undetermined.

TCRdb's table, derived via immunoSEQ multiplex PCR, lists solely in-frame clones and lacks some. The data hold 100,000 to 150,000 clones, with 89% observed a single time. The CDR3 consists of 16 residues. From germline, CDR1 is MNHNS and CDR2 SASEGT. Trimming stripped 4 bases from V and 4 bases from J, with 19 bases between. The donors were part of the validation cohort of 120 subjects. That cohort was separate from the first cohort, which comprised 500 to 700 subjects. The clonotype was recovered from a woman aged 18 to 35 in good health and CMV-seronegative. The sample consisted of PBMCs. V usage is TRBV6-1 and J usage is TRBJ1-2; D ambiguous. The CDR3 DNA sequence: TGTGCCAGCAGTGCGGTTTCCATGAGGAGCTTCTATGGCTACACCTTC. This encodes CASSAVSMRSFYGYTF.